The TCR beta chain under discussion was sequenced for a study of early T cells in non-severe SARS-CoV-2 infection. TCRdb re-analysed the 5' RACE reads in MiXCR, keeping a single row per CDR3 protein. The sample holds about 56,000 distinct CDR3 sequences; over 9.5% are singletons and the top ten take 5.5% to 7.5%. This clonotype was observed a few times. The CDR3 is made up of 12 amino acids. Trimming cost V 5 bases and J 5 bases, with 10 bases left between them. The V gene's germline CDR1 is SGHAT and CDR2 FQDESV (reference sequence). The sample comprised whole blood. The rearrangement joins TRBV11-1 to TRBJ2-7; no definite D call. The source is an adult who was a healthcare worker with PCR-confirmed SARS-CoV-2 infection or an uninfected control (not recorded which). As DNA, the CDR3 is TGTGCCAGCAGCACCCGAAGCGACGAGCAGTACTTC. Translated, it gives CASSTRSDEQYF.